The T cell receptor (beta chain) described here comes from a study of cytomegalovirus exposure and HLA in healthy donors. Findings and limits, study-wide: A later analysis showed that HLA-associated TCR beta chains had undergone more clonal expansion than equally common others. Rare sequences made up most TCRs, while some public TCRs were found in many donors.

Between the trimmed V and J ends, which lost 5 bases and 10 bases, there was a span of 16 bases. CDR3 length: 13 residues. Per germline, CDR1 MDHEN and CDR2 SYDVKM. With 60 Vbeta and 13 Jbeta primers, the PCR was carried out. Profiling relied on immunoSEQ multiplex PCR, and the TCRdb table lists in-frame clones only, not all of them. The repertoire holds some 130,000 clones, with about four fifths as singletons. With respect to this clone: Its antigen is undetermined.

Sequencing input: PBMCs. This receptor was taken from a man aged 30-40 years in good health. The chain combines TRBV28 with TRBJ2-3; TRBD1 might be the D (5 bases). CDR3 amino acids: CASSLVGQGAQYF. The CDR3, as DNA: TGTGCCAGCAGTCTTGTTGGTCAAGGGGCGCAGTATTTT.